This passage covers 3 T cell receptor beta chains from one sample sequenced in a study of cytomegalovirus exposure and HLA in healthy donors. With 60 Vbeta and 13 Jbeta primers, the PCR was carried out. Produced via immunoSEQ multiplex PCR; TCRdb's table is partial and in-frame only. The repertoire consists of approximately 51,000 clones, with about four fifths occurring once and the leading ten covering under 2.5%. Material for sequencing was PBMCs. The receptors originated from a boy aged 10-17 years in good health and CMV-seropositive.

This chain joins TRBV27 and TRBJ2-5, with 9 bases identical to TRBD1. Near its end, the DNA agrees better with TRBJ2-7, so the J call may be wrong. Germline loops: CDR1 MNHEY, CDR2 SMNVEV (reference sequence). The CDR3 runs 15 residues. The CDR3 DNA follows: TGTGCCAGCAGTTCCGTCGACAGGGGGGACTACGAGCAGTACTTC. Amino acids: CASSSVDRGDYEQYF.

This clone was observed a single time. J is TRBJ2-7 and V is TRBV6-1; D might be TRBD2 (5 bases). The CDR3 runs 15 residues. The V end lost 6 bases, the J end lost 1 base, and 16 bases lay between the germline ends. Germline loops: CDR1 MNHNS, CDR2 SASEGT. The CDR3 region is CASRRRRPSSYEQYF. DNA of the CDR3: TGTGCCAGCAGAAGGAGGCGTCCATCTTCCTACGAGCAGTACTTC.

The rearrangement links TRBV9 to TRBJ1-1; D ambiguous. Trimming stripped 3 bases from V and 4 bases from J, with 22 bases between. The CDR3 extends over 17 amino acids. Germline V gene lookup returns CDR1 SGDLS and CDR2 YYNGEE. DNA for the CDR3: TGTGCCAGCAGCGGAACCACGGCCGGGAGCTTGGGCACTGAAGCTTTCTTT. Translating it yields CASSGTTAGSLGTEAFF.